One and the same sample provided the 30 T cell receptor beta chains below, sequenced in a study of human T cells and chemical hapten exposure. TCRdb called the RACE reads again in MiXCR, with one record for every CDR3 protein. The table includes under 100,000 distinct CDR3 sequences, around 8.8% detected once. The time point was: pre-sensitization, week 0. Specified treatment: therapeutic diphenylcyclopropenone sensitization with weekly scalp DPC. Sequenced here: whole blood, sampled in connection with sensitization to the hapten diphenylcyclopropenone (DPC). The receptors derive from a man aged 35-49 years with alopecia areata. Some clones in this sample may be carry-over from other donors' samples.

The chain couples TRBV4-2 to TRBJ1-5; the match to TRBD1 covers 7 bases. The CDR3 sequence is 16 residues long. The germline V gene encodes CDR1 LGHNA and CDR2 YNFKEQ. V was pared by 3 bases and J by 1 base, with 6 bases of the junction left unmatched. CDR3 nucleotides: TGTGCCAGCAGCCACAACAGGGGCCAAAGCAATCAGCCCCAGCATTTT. It codes for CASSHNRGQSNQPQHF.

This chain joins TRBV6-2 or TRBV6-3 and TRBJ2-1, with 8 bases lining up with TRBD2. Germline CDR1 is MNHEY and CDR2 is SVGEGT. The CDR3 has 16 residues. V was clipped by 5 bases and J by 3 bases; unmatched bases: 9. The chain's CDR3 is CASSLHSGGSYNEQFF. The CDR3 DNA reads TGTGCCAGCAGTCTCCACTCGGGAGGGAGCTACAATGAGCAGTTCTTC.

The chain joins TRBV7-9 to TRBJ2-1; 7 bases fit TRBD2. V was pared by 2 bases and J by 5 bases, with 9 bases of the junction left unmatched. Germline V CDR1 and CDR2: SEHNR, FQNEAQ (reference sequence). CDR3 size: 16 residues. The CDR3 spells CASSLSQLAVHNEQFF. The CDR3, as DNA: TGTGCCAGCAGCTTATCACAGCTAGCGGTCCACAATGAGCAGTTCTTC.

This clonotype is judged medium-sized. The J gene is TRBJ1-2, the V gene TRBV27; D remains ambiguous. V dropped 4 bases and J dropped 4 bases, with 16 bases sitting between them. The CDR3 is 15 amino acids. CDR1 and CDR2 (germline): MNHEY, SMNVEV (reference sequence). Here the CDR3 reads CASSSNILDGYGYTF. CDR3 nucleotides: TGTGCCAGCAGTTCGAACATCCTGGACGGCTATGGCTACACCTTC.

This clonotype has only a few counts. The chain has TRBV6-2 or TRBV6-3 and TRBJ2-6; tentatively, D is TRBD1 (5 bases). Germline CDR1 is MNHEY and CDR2 is SVGEGT. CDR3 size: 14 residues. Trimming left V 4 bases short and J 4 bases short, with 8 bases between. CDR3 nucleotide sequence: TGTGCCAGCAGTTTACAGGAGGGGGCCAACGTCCTGACTTTC. Translation gives CASSLQEGANVLTF.

The chain joins TRBV27 to TRBJ2-3, with unresolved D. The V and J ends lost 7 bases and 2 bases respectively, with 10 bases between them. Germline lookup yields CDR1 MNHEY and CDR2 SMNVEV (reference sequence). This CDR3 is 13 amino acids long. CDR3 DNA: TGTGCCAGCAAGGACGGCTTCACAGATACGCAGTATTTT. Translating it yields CASKDGFTDTQYF.

The chain joins TRBV24-1 to TRBJ2-3; the D gene is possibly TRBD1 (6 bases). CDR3 length equals 14 residues. The V end was cut by 4 bases, the J end by 7 bases, with 14 bases between. Per the germline V gene, CDR1 is KGHDR and CDR2 is SFDVKD. The CDR3 DNA sequence: TGTGCCACCAGTGACCCTCGGACAGCCAATACGCAGTATTTT. Amino acid sequence: CATSDPRTANTQYF.

The V call is TRBV24-1, the J call TRBJ2-3, with 7 positions matching TRBD1. Germline CDR1 and CDR2: KGHDR and SFDVKD. The CDR3 spans 18 residues. Trimming removed 1 base from V and 2 bases from J; junction bases left unmatched: 11. The CDR3 region is CATSDFFAGGINTDTQYF. The CDR3 DNA reads as TGTGCCACCAGTGATTTCTTTGCAGGGGGAATTAACACAGATACGCAGTATTTT.

This chain connects TRBV7-2 to TRBJ2-3, with D unclear. The V gene lost 5 bases and the J gene lost 2 bases, with 11 bases spanning the gap. The CDR3 consists of 14 residues. The V gene's germline CDR1 is SGHTA and CDR2 FQGNSA. The CDR3 DNA reads as TGTGCCAGCAGCCAGAGGCTAACCACAGATACGCAGTATTTT. Its protein product is CASSQRLTTDTQYF.

This clonotype was seen at least ten times. The chain joins TRBV29-1 to TRBJ1-4; TRBD1 aligns across 10 bases. Trimming took 6 bases from V and 8 from J; bases not matched to a gene: 3. This CDR3 is built from 12 residues. CDR1 is SQVTM and CDR2 is ANQGSEA in the germline V gene. The CDR3 DNA follows: TGCAGCGTAGGGACAGGGGAAGAAAAACTGTTTTTT. The encoded protein is CSVGTGEEKLFF.

This clonotype was found many times. The chain uses TRBV7-9 and TRBJ1-1; D unclear. Deletions cut 2 bases from V and 3 bases from J, with 10 bases between. This CDR3 has 14 residues. The germline CDR1 and CDR2 sequences are SEHNR and FQNEAQ (reference sequence). The CDR3 spells CASSLKGADTEAFF. CDR3 coding DNA: TGTGCCAGCAGCTTAAAGGGAGCGGACACTGAAGCTTTCTTT.

This clonotype has a count of ten or more. The chain joins TRBV9 to TRBJ1-1; D call uncertain. Germline CDR1 reads SGDLS; CDR2 reads YYNGEE. The CDR3 is made up of 13 amino acids. The ends were cut back, 0 bases at V and 0 bases at J, with 3 bases in the middle. The CDR3 spells CASSVGMNTEAFF. The CDR3 region has the DNA TGTGCCAGCAGCGTAGGAATGAACACTGAAGCTTTCTTT.

The chain has TRBV2 and TRBJ1-6, with D possibly matching TRBD1 (5 bases). Germline V lookup: CDR1 SNHLY, CDR2 FYNNEI. Trimming removed 0 bases at V and 7 bases at J, with 13 bases between. The CDR3 sequence is 16 residues long. CDR3 nucleotides: TGTGCCAGCAGTGAAGCGGTCGCCAGGGCGAATTCACCCCTCCACTTT. This encodes CASSEAVARANSPLHF.

The J gene is TRBJ2-3, the V gene TRBV19; the match to TRBD2 covers 9 bases. This CDR3 is built from 17 residues. V shed 5 bases, J shed 2 bases, and the junction held 11 bases outside the gene matches. From germline, CDR1 is LNHDA and CDR2 SQIVND (reference sequence). CDR3 protein: CASSLDSAGGPTDTQYF. The DNA for the CDR3 is TGTGCCAGTAGTCTCGACAGTGCGGGAGGGCCCACAGATACGCAGTATTTT.

This clonotype was observed a handful of times. The rearrangement links TRBV27 to TRBJ2-4, with D possibly being TRBD2 (6 bases). This CDR3 is built from 15 residues. Trimming removed 4 bases at V and 4 bases at J, with 14 bases between. CDR1 is MNHEY, CDR2 SMNVEV, per germline (reference sequence). This CDR3 reads CASSSGGVFKNIQYF. CDR3 coding DNA: TGTGCCAGCAGTTCTGGCGGGGTCTTTAAAAACATTCAGTACTTC.

This clonotype has only a few counts. The chain couples TRBV2 to TRBJ2-1; perhaps TRBD2 as D (6 bases). The CDR3 sequence is 15 residues long. The germline CDR1 and CDR2 sequences are SNHLY and FYNNEI. The V end lost 3 bases, the J end lost 6 bases, and 15 bases lay between the germline ends. The CDR3 DNA reads as TGTGCCAGCAGTGATAGGCGACTAGGTCGCAATGAGCAGTTCTTC. It translates to CASSDRRLGRNEQFF. The full variable domain, completed using reference TRBV2 and TRBJ2-1, is EPEVTQTPSHQVTQMGQEVILRCVPISNHLYFYWYRQILGQKVEFLVSFYNNEISEKSEIFDDQFSVERPDGSNFTLKIRSTKLEDSAMYFCASSDRRLGRNEQFFGPGTRLTVL.

This clonotype has more than one count but fewer than ten. This chain links TRBV20-1 with TRBJ2-2; a weak D match, TRBD1 (6 bases). Germline lookup yields CDR1 DFQATT and CDR2 SNEGSKA (reference sequence). V lost 6 bases and J 4 bases, leaving 15 bases between the germline ends. This CDR3 comprises 14 residues. For the CDR3, the DNA is TGCAGTGCAATTGGACAGACGAGCACCGGGGAGCTGTTTTTT. It yields the protein CSAIGQTSTGELFF.

Ten or more counts support this clonotype. The chain employs TRBV15 and TRBJ2-1; tentatively, D is TRBD2 (6 bases). V lost 2 bases and J lost 10, with 9 bases in between. The CDR3 extends over 12 amino acids. Germline-derived CDR1 and CDR2 are LNHNV and YYDKDF (reference sequence). The CDR3 is CATSRMLAEQFF. The DNA of the CDR3 is TGTGCCACCAGCAGAATGCTAGCGGAGCAGTTCTTC.

J is TRBJ2-2 and V is TRBV6-2 or TRBV6-3; unclear D gene. The V end lost 6 bases, the J end lost 1 base, and 9 bases lay between the germline ends. CDR3 length: 14 amino acids. The V gene's germline CDR1 is MNHEY and CDR2 SVGEGT. CDR3 amino acids: CASRIGGNTGELFF. The DNA of the CDR3 is TGTGCCAGCAGAATTGGCGGGAACACCGGGGAGCTGTTTTTT.

The chain recombines TRBV5-1 with TRBJ2-5; D call uncertain. The CDR3 runs 12 residues. Per the germline V gene, CDR1 is SGHRS and CDR2 is YFSETQ. V lost 4 bases and J lost 4, with 8 bases in between. CDR3 protein: CASSPNLETQYF. The CDR3 DNA is TGCGCCAGCAGCCCTAATCTAGAGACCCAGTACTTC.

In this sample, this clonotype turned up many times. The chain couples TRBV7-2 to TRBJ1-4; 8 nucleotides match TRBD1. This CDR3 comprises 16 residues. J was trimmed by 7 bases and V by 1 base; bases with no gene match: 8. Germline assignment: CDR1 SGHTA and CDR2 FQGNSA. The CDR3 is CASSLGAGGPVEKLFF. The CDR3 DNA reads as TGTGCCAGCAGCTTAGGCGCAGGGGGCCCAGTTGAAAAACTGTTTTTT.

The V gene is TRBV28, the J gene TRBJ1-6, with 8 bases fitting TRBD1. In germline, CDR1 is MDHEN, CDR2 SYDVKM. The CDR3 extends over 15 amino acids. V trimming: 3 bases; J trimming: 6 bases; junction bases outside the gene matches: 4. The CDR3 DNA sequence: TGTGCCAGCAGTTTTTCAGGGGGCCCTAATTCACCCCTCCACTTT. Protein sequence: CASSFSGGPNSPLHF.

This clonotype was detected many times. J is TRBJ2-7 and V is TRBV5-1, with 7 bases aligning to TRBD1. The CDR3 runs to 14 residues. The V and J ends lost 4 bases and 5 bases, in that order; junction bases with no gene match: 9. Germline CDR1 is SGHRS and CDR2 is YFSETQ. This CDR3 is CASSITGAWDEQYV. The DNA of the CDR3 is TGCGCCAGCAGCATCACAGGGGCCTGGGACGAGCAGTACGTC.

This clonotype was seen ten or more times. The rearrangement joins TRBV9 to TRBJ2-1; 10 bases agree with TRBD2. Losses at the gene ends were 3 bases for V and 10 bases for J; bases not matched to a gene: 10. The length of the CDR3 is 15 residues. Germline V gene lookup returns CDR1 SGDLS and CDR2 YYNGEE. The CDR3 here is CASSGGLAVGTEQFF. CDR3 DNA sequence: TGTGCCAGCAGCGGTGGACTAGCGGTGGGGACAGAGCAGTTCTTC.

Only a few counts were recorded for this clonotype. This rearrangement joins TRBV7-6 to TRBJ2-3; 10 nucleotides align to TRBD2. V shed 4 bases and J 3 bases; nucleotides not matched to a gene: 7. The CDR3 runs 16 residues. CDR1 SGHVS and CDR2 FNYEAQ come from the germline V gene. For the CDR3, the DNA is TGTGCCAGCAGCTCCCCGGATAGCGGGAGGACAGATACGCAGTATTTT. Its translation is CASSSPDSGRTDTQYF.

The table lists this clonotype with a few counts. The chain recombines TRBV2 with TRBJ2-1, with D perhaps being TRBD1 or TRBD2 (6 bases each). Germline V gene sequence: CDR1 SNHLY, CDR2 FYNNEI. V lost 6 bases, J lost 2 bases, and 11 bases lay in between. The CDR3 has 14 residues. The CDR3 DNA sequence: TGTGCCAGCAGGGAGGGGGGCCCCTACAATGAGCAGTTCTTC. It is translated as CASREGGPYNEQFF.

This clonotype was detected ten times or more. V usage is TRBV6-5 and J usage is TRBJ1-1; possibly TRBD1 for D (6 bases). This CDR3 spans 14 amino acids. Trimming cost V 6 bases and J 1 base, with 12 bases left between them. Germline-derived CDR1 and CDR2 are MNHEY and SVGAGI. CDR3 nucleotides: TGTGCCAGCAGCAAGACAGGTCCGAACACTGAAGCTTTCTTT. Translation: CASSKTGPNTEAFF.

With respect to this clonotype: Possible read error: a much larger clone is one base away. The chain recombines TRBV20-1 with TRBJ2-3, with 11 nucleotides matching TRBD2. This CDR3 contains 15 residues. CDR1 DFQATT and CDR2 SNEGSKA come from the germline V gene (reference sequence). The CDR3 coding sequence is TGCAGAGCTAGAGCTAGCGGGAGGAGTACAGATACGCAGTATTTT. This encodes CRARASGRSTDTQYF.

This clonotype was seen only a few times. The V gene is TRBV28, the J gene TRBJ2-7; D is perhaps TRBD2 (6 bases). Germline V gene lookup returns CDR1 MDHEN and CDR2 SYDVKM. V was shortened by 7 bases and J by 6 bases, with 22 bases between the two germline ends. The CDR3 is 15 residues long. CDR3 amino acids: CASTRSSPAGSEQYF. The CDR3 DNA is TGTGCCAGCACTCGGTCTTCTCCGGCGGGGAGCGAGCAGTACTTC.

This clonotype was detected a few times. The rearrangement uses TRBV29-1 and TRBJ2-1; 9 bases align to TRBD2. Germline V CDR1 and CDR2: SQVTM, ANQGSEA. CDR3 length: 13 amino acids. After removal of 7 bases from V and 9 bases from J, the junction contained 10 bases not matched to a gene. CDR3 amino acids: CSATPSGNTEQFF. CDR3 DNA: TGCAGCGCCACGCCTAGCGGGAATACTGAGCAGTTCTTC.